This T cell receptor (beta chain) was recorded in a study of vaccination effects on CD4 cells after COVID-19. Culture lasted about 10 days before CD4+ T cell isolation. This CDR3 spans 15 amino acids. V dropped 2 bases and J dropped 4; count of bases not matched to a gene: 4. Per germline, CDR1 SGDLS and CDR2 YYNGEE. The study's findings and limits: Infection- and vaccine-induced clones contracted markedly late after vaccination.

As for this clone: Its antigen is undetermined.

Produced via immunoSEQ multiplex PCR; TCRdb's table is partial and in-frame only. This sample has around 40,000 clones, with 55% to 80% found just once. The rearrangement links TRBV9 to TRBJ2-1, with 9 positions matching TRBD2. The TCR originated in a human donor who received a COVID-19 vaccine. The starting material was CD4+ T cells from PBMCs cultured without peptide, obtained before COVID-19 vaccination. The CDR3 region is CASSVLAGPYNEQFF. The CDR3 DNA reads TGTGCCAGCAGCGTCCTAGCGGGGCCTTACAATGAGCAGTTCTTC. The whole variable domain, remainder taken from reference TRBV9 and TRBJ2-1, is DSGVTQTPKHLITATGQRVTLRCSPRSGDLSVYWYQQSLDQGLQFLIQYYNGEERAKGNILERFSAQQFPDLHSELNLSSLELGDSALYFCASSVLAGPYNEQFFGPGTRLTVL.